One sample yielded the 5 T cell receptor beta chains listed below, sequenced in a study of T cell responses to AZD1222 COVID-19 vaccine (dated by TCRdb to about 2021). This specimen's time point label, interpreted: about 28 days (+/-7) after the second vaccine dose. Libraries were prepared through the immunoSEQ multiplex PCR assay. The clones in this table, taken by TCRdb from immuneACCESS, are in-frame only. Not every clone is retained; where verified, under half of the shortfall comes from an unresolved V gene, and the cause of the rest is unknown. This sample comprises 80,000 to 100,000 clones, approximately 85% of them detected only once. Clones ranked in the top ten supply roughly an eighth of the sample. The sequencing used peripheral blood, collected 28 days after the second AZD1222 dose. The origin of the receptors is an adult who received the AZD1222 COVID-19 vaccine.

The chain uses TRBV29-1 and TRBJ2-3; 8 nucleotides match TRBD1. CDR1 and CDR2 from the germline V gene are SQVTM and ANQGSEA. The J segment lost 2 bases and the V segment lost 2 bases, leaving 6 bases of the junction unmatched. This CDR3 spans 15 amino acids. The CDR3 coding sequence is TGCAGCGTTGAATCGGGACAGGTCTACACAGATACGCAGTATTTT. Its translation is CSVESGQVYTDTQYF.

The gene calls are TRBV9 and TRBJ1-3, with D tentatively TRBD1 (6 bases). The CDR3 is 15 amino acids. The V end lost 0 bases, the J end lost 3 bases, and 10 bases lay between the germline ends. CDR1 is SGDLS and CDR2 is YYNGEE in the germline V gene. The CDR3 DNA reads TGTGCCAGCAGCGTAGTATCGGGACATGGAAACACCATATATTTT. Translating gives CASSVVSGHGNTIYF.

This chain uses TRBV27 with TRBJ2-1; D is unclear. The CDR3 totals 14 residues. Germline V gives CDR1 MNHEY, CDR2 SMNVEV (reference sequence). Trimming took off 8 bases at V and 0 bases at J, with 11 bases between the two ends. The CDR3 protein is CASARSASYNEQFF. CDR3 in DNA: TGTGCCAGCGCTCGGAGCGCCTCCTACAATGAGCAGTTCTTC.

This chain joins TRBV11-3 and TRBJ2-1, with 10 bases fitting TRBD2. V was clipped by 1 base and J by 9 bases; unmatched bases: 18. The germline V gene encodes CDR1 SGHNT and CDR2 YENEEA. The CDR3 runs to 19 residues. Here the CDR3 reads CASSLGLLFSGRADSEQFF. The CDR3 nucleotides read TGTGCCAGCAGCTTAGGGCTCCTTTTCAGCGGGAGGGCCGACAGTGAGCAGTTCTTC.

The chain links TRBV18 to TRBJ1-1; D not certain. CDR1 is KGHSH and CDR2 is LQKENI in the germline V gene. V shed 4 bases and J shed 1 base, with 7 bases lying between them. CDR3 size: 13 residues. The CDR3 coding sequence is TGTGCCAGCTCACAGGGAAGGAACACTGAAGCTTTCTTT. Protein product: CASSQGRNTEAFF.